The clone carrying this TCR beta chain is termed medium-sized (0.01 to 0.1%). The germline V gene encodes CDR1 SGHDT and CDR2 YYEEEE. This CDR3 has 14 residues. Deletions cut 1 base from V and 5 bases from J, with 12 bases between. This specimen comes from a study of metastatic and nonmetastatic thyroid tumors. TCRdb re-clonotyped the PCR reads through MiXCR. Among about 20,000 clones listed, approximately 34% were seen once. Thyroid surgery had not been preceded by any treatment in any patient. The chain joins TRBV5-6 to TRBJ2-5, with D possibly being TRBD1 or TRBD2 (5 bases each). Input material: tumor tissue. This receptor was identified in a female donor with papillary thyroid cancer or a benign thyroid nodule (not recorded which). Some clones in this sample may be carry-over from other donors' samples. CDR3 sequence (DNA): TGTGCCAGCAGCTTGATTGGGGCGGGTGAGACCCAGTACTTC. This codes for CASSLIGAGETQYF.